The present T cell receptor (beta chain) was sequenced within a study of T-cell memory formation after mild COVID-19. Overall study findings and caveats: Whereas later expanders leaned CD4+, clones contracting day 15 to 85 showed a balanced CD4/CD8 makeup.

Trimming removed 1 base from V and 3 bases from J, with 7 bases in between. The CDR3 contains 13 residues. Germline lookup yields CDR1 SGHAT and CDR2 FQNNGV. TCRdb re-analysed the 5' RACE reads in MiXCR, keeping a single row per CDR3 protein. Of about 210,000 distinct CDR3 sequences listed, roughly 27% are singletons. This clonotype has a count of ten or more. The antigen remains undetermined. The sample taken for sequencing was PBMCs or a T cell subset sorted from them (not recorded which). This TCR derives from an adult woman who had mild COVID-19 (a few samples of this study predate the infection). Cell type and time point are not known. This chain links TRBV11-2 with TRBJ2-7, with D unclear. The CDR3: CASSLGRLYEQYF. The CDR3 DNA is TGTGCCAGCAGCTTAGGACGGCTCTACGAGCAGTACTTC.